The 19 T cell receptor beta chains below were found in one sample sequenced in a study of spatial heterogeneity in lung cancer. TCRdb reanalysed the 5' RACE reads using MiXCR and keeps one entry per CDR3 protein. The data contain about 45,000 distinct CDR3 sequences, roughly 13% of them singletons. Time point given: sample taken at primary tumor resection. Unsorted tumor, nontumor lung tissue or cryopreserved PBMC supplied the whole RNA. This material consisted of PBMCs, taken at surgery. These receptors were obtained from a male donor with early-stage non-small cell lung cancer.

This clonotype was observed a few times. CDR3 protein: CASSYRPGTEGRELFF. CDR3 DNA sequence: TGTGCCAGCAGTTACAGACCCGGTACGGAGGGCCGGGAGCTGTTTTTT. The chain links TRBV6-2 or TRBV6-3 to TRBJ2-2; a weak D match, TRBD2 (6 bases). Germline CDR1 is MNHEY and CDR2 is SVGEGT. The CDR3 consists of 16 residues. Trimming took 2 bases from V and 9 from J, leaving 19 bases between them.

The sample holds many counts of this clonotype. The chain uses TRBV27 and TRBJ2-1; D uncertain. The germline V gene encodes CDR1 MNHEY and CDR2 SMNVEV (reference sequence). The germline V and J ends were trimmed by 3 bases and 7 bases, with 10 bases remaining between them. The CDR3 is 13 amino acids. The CDR3 bases are TGTGCCAGCAGTTTTTCCACTGGTAATGAGCAGTTCTTC. Translating it yields CASSFSTGNEQFF.

This clonotype occurred a few times. J is TRBJ2-7 and V is TRBV7-2, with D possibly being TRBD1 (6 bases). Germline assignment: CDR1 SGHTA and CDR2 FQGNSA. V dropped 5 bases and J dropped 5 bases, with 13 bases sitting between them. The CDR3 consists of 13 residues. The CDR3 loop is CASSPRQAHEQYF. CDR3 nucleotide sequence: TGTGCCAGCAGCCCCCGACAGGCCCACGAGCAGTACTTC.

This clonotype has more than one count but fewer than ten. The chain joins TRBV9 to TRBJ2-7, with TRBD1 matching over 9 bases. From germline, CDR1 is SGDLS and CDR2 YYNGEE. The CDR3 spans 14 residues. V gave up 4 bases and J gave up 6 bases; unmatched junction bases: 8. The CDR3 DNA is TGTGCCAGCAGCTCAAGGACAGGGGCGGGCGAGCAGTACTTC. This gives the protein CASSSRTGAGEQYF.

This clonotype was recorded many times. The chain is built from TRBV18 and TRBJ1-2; perhaps TRBD1 as D (5 bases). The CDR3 length is 13 residues. Trimming took 3 bases from V and 3 from J, leaving 8 bases between them. The germline V gene has CDR1 KGHSH and CDR2 LQKENI. The CDR3 region is CASSPGTDYGYTF. The CDR3 DNA reads as TGTGCCAGCTCACCCGGGACCGACTATGGCTACACCTTC.

This clonotype has just a few counts. The chain employs TRBV12-3 or TRBV12-4 and TRBJ2-2; D remains unclear. The V end was cut by 6 bases, the J end by 6 bases, with 11 bases between. The CDR3 is 13 residues long. CDR3 nucleotides: TGTGCCAGCAGAGTGGACGGGCCCGGGGAGCTGTTTTTT. Its protein product is CASRVDGPGELFF.

This clonotype has more than one count but fewer than ten. This chain connects TRBV6-4 to TRBJ2-3; 14 nucleotides match TRBD2. Germline V gene sequence: CDR1 MRHNA, CDR2 SNTAGT. The CDR3 is made up of 15 amino acids. V lost 8 bases to trimming and J lost 0 bases; unmatched junction nucleotides: 1. CDR3 DNA sequence: TGTGCCAGCGGGACTAGCGGGAGTAGCACAGATACGCAGTATTTT. It translates to CASGTSGSSTDTQYF.

This chain uses TRBV24-1 with TRBJ1-5, with 9 bases that match TRBD1. The germline CDR1 and CDR2 sequences are KGHDR and SFDVKD. V lost 1 base to trimming and J lost 1 base; unmatched junction nucleotides: 7. CDR3 length: 18 residues. The CDR3, as DNA: TGTGCCACCAGTGATTTTCGGGGGACAGGGCCCAGCAATCAGCCCCAGCATTTT. This encodes CATSDFRGTGPSNQPQHF.

This clonotype was recorded at least ten times. The chain links TRBV2 to TRBJ2-7, with TRBD1 matching over 7 bases. Germline lookup yields CDR1 SNHLY and CDR2 FYNNEI. V gave up 3 bases and J gave up 3 bases; unmatched junction bases: 5. The CDR3 runs to 14 residues. The CDR3: CASSEEDRSYEQYF. The CDR3, as DNA: TGTGCCAGCAGTGAGGAGGACAGGAGCTACGAGCAGTACTTC.

On this clonotype itself: With a much larger clone just one base away, this may be a read error. This rearrangement joins TRBV14 to TRBJ2-1; 11 nucleotides match TRBD2. Germline CDR1 SGHDN, CDR2 FVKESK. The CDR3 spans 16 residues. The chain's CDR3 is CASSPGTSGVYNEQIF. Written as DNA, the CDR3 is TGTGCCAGCAGCCCCGGGACTAGCGGAGTATACAATGAGCAGATCTTC.

The chain has TRBV10-1 and TRBJ1-5, with D tentatively TRBD1 (5 bases). The CDR3 consists of 14 residues. The germline CDR1 and CDR2 sequences are WNHNN and SYGVQD (reference sequence). V gave up 4 bases and J gave up 5 bases, with 12 bases separating them. The CDR3 DNA reads TGCGCCAGCAGTGCAGGCGGGGGAGATCAGCCCCAGCATTTT. Amino acid sequence: CASSAGGGDQPQHF.

There are many counts of this clonotype. The V gene is TRBV2, the J gene TRBJ1-2; 11 nucleotides line up with TRBD1. The CDR3 covers 19 residues. With V trimmed by 4 bases and J by 3 bases, 16 bases remained unmatched. CDR1 and CDR2 (germline): SNHLY, FYNNEI. CDR3 sequence reads: CASSVTLSEGTGGDYGYTF. The CDR3 nucleotides read TGTGCCAGCAGTGTCACCCTTTCCGAGGGGACAGGGGGTGACTATGGCTACACCTTC.

This clonotype was seen a handful of times. The J gene is TRBJ2-3, the V gene TRBV24-1, with TRBD2 matching 7 bases. Germline CDR1 and CDR2: KGHDR and SFDVKD. The ends lost 1 base at V and 3 bases at J; junction bases unmatched: 6. CDR3 size: 16 residues. CDR3 protein: CATSDFRRGGTDTQYF. CDR3 sequence (DNA): TGTGCCACCAGTGATTTCCGACGGGGAGGGACAGATACGCAGTATTTT.

This clonotype was observed at least ten times. The chain has TRBV5-1 and TRBJ2-5; maybe TRBD1 (5 bases). CDR1 is SGHRS and CDR2 is YFSETQ in the germline V gene. V lost 0 bases and J lost 2, with 8 bases in between. The CDR3 is 14 amino acids. The CDR3 nucleotides are TGCGCCAGCAGCTTGGGACAGTCACAAGAGACCCAGTACTTC. Translation gives CASSLGQSQETQYF.

The chain uses TRBV18 and TRBJ2-5; 7 bases line up with TRBD1. V lost 1 base to trimming and J lost 1 base; unmatched junction nucleotides: 3. Per the germline V gene, CDR1 is KGHSH and CDR2 is LQKENI. This CDR3 spans 15 amino acids. The CDR3 sequence is CASSPQGAVQETQYF. The CDR3 DNA reads TGTGCCAGCTCACCACAGGGGGCCGTCCAAGAGACCCAGTACTTC. The whole variable domain, filled in from reference TRBV18 and TRBJ2-5, reads NAGVMQNPRHLVRRRGQEARLRCSPMKGHSHVYWYRQLPEEGLKFMVYLQKENIIDESGMPKERFSAEFPKEGPSILRIQQVVRGDSAAYFCASSPQGAVQETQYFGPGTRLLVL.

The CDR3 region is CSVIPDRLGVDTQYF. CDR3 DNA: TGCAGCGTGATTCCGGACAGGTTAGGGGTAGATACGCAGTATTTT. The rearrangement uses TRBV29-1 and TRBJ2-3; 7 nucleotides line up with TRBD1. The CDR3 extends over 15 amino acids. Germline CDR1 reads SQVTM; CDR2 reads ANQGSEA. V shed 6 bases and J 5 bases; nucleotides not matched to a gene: 14.

V and J are TRBV24-1 and TRBJ2-5; possible D gene TRBD1, 5 bases. Germline V lookup: CDR1 KGHDR, CDR2 SFDVKD. The CDR3 is 15 residues long. V lost 5 bases and J 1 base, leaving 13 bases between the germline ends. In DNA, the CDR3 is TGTGCCACCAGTGCGTCAGGGATACCCCAAGAGACCCAGTACTTC. This sequence encodes CATSASGIPQETQYF.

The chain carries TRBV3-1 and TRBJ1-5, with TRBD1 matching over 7 bases. J gave up 7 bases and V 1 base, and 1 base lay outside the gene matches. CDR3 length equals 13 residues. Germline values: CDR1 LGHDT, CDR2 YNNKEL (reference sequence). CDR3 sequence reads: CASSQAGGQPQHF. The CDR3 DNA follows: TGTGCCAGCAGCCAAGCAGGGGGGCAGCCCCAGCATTTT.

V is TRBV28 and J is TRBJ2-7; no clear D. The CDR3 runs to 13 residues. Germline CDR1 is MDHEN and CDR2 is SYDVKM. V was clipped by 6 bases and J by 0 bases, with 9 bases between them. The chain's CDR3 is CASRFRISYEQYF. As DNA, the CDR3 is TGTGCCAGCAGGTTCAGGATCTCCTACGAGCAGTACTTC.